This T cell receptor (beta chain) was captured by sequencing in a study of response to subunit inactivated influenza vaccine. As to this clonotype: The junction departs from the called germline gene at one end, perhaps through a read error.

MiXCR, applied by TCRdb to the RT-PCR reads, yields one record per CDR3 protein. The sample shows 450,000 to 600,000 distinct CDR3 sequences, approximately 7.3% of them seen only once. The CDR3 is made up of 13 amino acids. Germline V gives CDR1 LGHNA, CDR2 YSLEER. Sequences were derived from PBMCs from blood, sampled less than 30 months after vaccination. V gene TRBV4-3 combines with J gene TRBJ2-1; 9 positions match TRBD2. This sequence was found in a man aged 50-75 years who received an inactivated influenza vaccine. The CDR3 bases are TGCGCCAGCAGCCAAGATCTGGCGGGGGGGCGGATCTTC. The encoded protein is CASSQDLAGGRIF.